This entry lists 21 T cell receptor beta chains sequenced from one sample in a study of blood T cell repertoires in COVID-19. This table comes from immunoSEQ multiplex PCR, and its TCRdb copy is limited to in-frame clones, with some not included. This table has 230,000 or so clones, just over 85% appearing once. Source material: PBMCs or T cells enriched from blood (not recorded which). These receptors all come from a woman aged 40 to 55 with acute COVID-19.

This chain links TRBV11-1 with TRBJ1-2; the D gene is possibly TRBD1 (6 bases). The CDR3 has 12 amino acids. Germline CDR1 reads SGHAT; CDR2 reads FQDESV (reference sequence). V was cut by 5 bases and J by 12 bases, with 16 bases left in between. CDR3: CASSLNQGKNTF. The CDR3 DNA follows: TGTGCCAGCAGCCTCAATCAGGGGAAGAACACCTTC.

The rearrangement joins TRBV7-9 to TRBJ2-1; D might be TRBD2 (7 bases). Trimming left V 5 bases short and J 9 bases short, with 14 bases between. This CDR3 contains 13 residues. From germline, CDR1 is SEHNR and CDR2 FQNEAQ (reference sequence). CDR3 coding DNA: TGTGCCAGCAGCCTCGTCGGGGGGCTTGAGCAGTTCTTC. It encodes CASSLVGGLEQFF.

The gene calls are TRBV2 and TRBJ2-5; D is perhaps TRBD1 (6 bases). The germline V and J ends were trimmed by 7 bases and 6 bases, with 15 bases remaining between them. There are 13 residues in the CDR3. The germline CDR1 and CDR2 sequences are SNHLY and FYNNEI. The CDR3 sequence is CASTSGQPQTQYF. The CDR3 region has the DNA TGTGCCAGCACTTCCGGACAGCCCCAGACCCAGTACTTC.

This clone came up once. V is TRBV2 and J is TRBJ1-5; no firm D call. With 6 bases removed from V and 4 bases from J, the gap between germline ends came to 13 bases. The CDR3 extends over 14 amino acids. Germline CDR1 SNHLY, CDR2 FYNNEI. The CDR3 sequence: CASRSRPENQPQHF. The CDR3 DNA is TGTGCCAGCAGATCCAGACCGGAGAATCAGCCCCAGCATTTT.

The chain employs TRBV7-3 and TRBJ2-7; 7 nucleotides line up with TRBD2. Germline values: CDR1 SGHTA, CDR2 FQGTGA. With 6 bases clipped from V and 3 bases from J, the junction kept 17 bases outside the gene matches. CDR3 length equals 17 residues. The CDR3 region is CASRLPEEAGLGYEQYF. The CDR3, as DNA: TGTGCCAGCAGGCTTCCGGAAGAAGCGGGACTTGGCTACGAGCAGTACTTC.

This clone was counted a single time. The rearrangement joins TRBV6-6 to TRBJ1-1; 9 nucleotides agree with TRBD1. Trimming at V came to 11 bases and at J to 5 bases, leaving 9 bases not matched to a gene. The CDR3 contains 13 residues. Germline loops: CDR1 MNHNY, CDR2 SVGAGI (reference sequence). Here the CDR3 DNA reads TGTGCCGGGTTACAGGGGGCTCATACTGAAGCTTTCTTT. Protein product: CAGLQGAHTEAFF.

This clone came up a few times. This chain uses TRBV3-1 (or the pseudogene TRBV3-2) with TRBJ1-6, with a tentative D call TRBD1 (5 bases). CDR1 is LGHDT and CDR2 is YNNKEL in the germline V gene (reference sequence). There are 16 residues in the CDR3. The V gene lost 1 base and the J gene lost 10 bases, with 17 bases spanning the gap. CDR3 nucleotide sequence: TGTGCCAGCAGCCAAGTGCCTCAGGCAGACAGCTCACCCCTCCACTTT. It encodes CASSQVPQADSSPLHF.

DNA for the CDR3: TGTGCCAGTAGTCCCGGGGGGGACACTGAAGCTTTCTTT. Its protein is CASSPGGDTEAFF. The chain couples TRBV19 to TRBJ1-1; TRBD1 is a possible D gene (5 bases). Germline loops: CDR1 LNHDA, CDR2 SQIVND (reference sequence). With 5 bases removed from V and 3 bases from J, the gap between germline ends came to 10 bases. CDR3 size: 13 residues.

The rearrangement uses TRBV7-8 and TRBJ1-6; D unresolved. Germline-derived CDR1 and CDR2 are SGHVS and FQNEAQ. Trimming stripped 5 bases from V and 7 bases from J, with 15 bases between. The CDR3 runs to 15 residues. CDR3 sequence (DNA): TGTGCCAGCAGCCCCTCATCTGGGGAGAATTCACCCCTCCACTTT. Translation: CASSPSSGENSPLHF.

V and J are TRBV3-1 (or the pseudogene TRBV3-2) and TRBJ1-1; no clear D. The CDR3 extends over 14 amino acids. CDR1 is LGHDT, CDR2 YNNKEL, per germline (reference sequence). V lost 4 bases, J lost 4 bases, and 13 bases lay in between. CDR3 nucleotide sequence: TGTGCCAGCAGCCCCTATCGGGGAGTCACTGAAGCTTTCTTT. It yields the protein CASSPYRGVTEAFF.

This sequence joins TRBV7-9 and TRBJ1-2; tentative D call: TRBD1 (5 bases). The CDR3 length is 14 residues. Deletions cut 1 base from V and 2 bases from J, with 8 bases between. The germline V gene has CDR1 SEHNR and CDR2 FQNEAQ (reference sequence). The CDR3 bases are TGTGCCAGCAGCTTAGGACAGAGGAACTATGGCTACACCTTC. Translation: CASSLGQRNYGYTF.

The V gene is TRBV18, the J gene TRBJ2-7, with 7 bases that match TRBD1. After removal of 6 bases from V and 2 bases from J, the junction contained 10 bases not matched to a gene. The germline CDR1 and CDR2 sequences are KGHSH and LQKENI. There are 15 residues in the CDR3. This CDR3 reads CASSITDRVPYEQYF. CDR3 DNA: TGTGCCAGCTCTATTACAGACAGGGTCCCCTACGAGCAGTACTTC.

The J gene is TRBJ2-3, the V gene TRBV12-5; TRBD1 aligns across 9 bases. J was trimmed by 6 bases and V by 5 bases; bases with no gene match: 12. The CDR3 extends over 16 amino acids. Germline V gene data show CDR1 as LGHNT and CDR2 as FRNRAP. CDR3 nucleotides: TGTGCTAGTGGTGGCGCCGGGACAGGGTTAAGGGATACGCAGTATTTT. The encoded protein is CASGGAGTGLRDTQYF.

The rearrangement uses TRBV19 and TRBJ2-1; maybe TRBD1 (6 bases). The ends were cut back, 3 bases at V and 2 bases at J, with 26 bases in the middle. The CDR3 loop spans 20 amino acids. CDR1 LNHDA and CDR2 SQIVND come from the germline V gene (reference sequence). CDR3 amino acids: CASSILGGSSFMSPYNEQFF. CDR3 coding DNA: TGTGCCAGTAGTATCCTAGGGGGATCCAGTTTCATGAGCCCCTACAATGAGCAGTTCTTC.

This chain joins TRBV2 and TRBJ2-7; 11 bases are a match to TRBD1. V lost 6 bases to trimming and J lost 3 bases; unmatched junction nucleotides: 4. The CDR3 runs to 14 residues. From germline, CDR1 is SNHLY and CDR2 FYNNEI. The CDR3 protein is CASSPGQGVYEQYF. The CDR3 nucleotides read TGTGCCAGCAGCCCGGGACAGGGGGTCTACGAGCAGTACTTC.

J is TRBJ1-5 and V is TRBV4-1; no firm D call. Looked up from germline, CDR1 is MGHRA and CDR2 is YSYEKL. The CDR3 covers 16 residues. V was trimmed by 2 bases and J by 7 bases, leaving 18 bases between them. The CDR3 region has the DNA TGCGCCAGCAGCCAATCCGAGGGTCCTTCGGGCCAGCCCCAGCATTTT. Its protein product is CASSQSEGPSGQPQHF.

The rearrangement joins TRBV25-1 to TRBJ1-2; D is ambiguous. Germline loops: CDR1 MGHDK, CDR2 SYGVNS. CDR3 length: 13 amino acids. Between the trimmed V and J ends, which lost 4 bases and 6 bases, there was a span of 12 bases. The CDR3 DNA follows: TGTGCCAGCAGTGTACGGGGAGGAGATGGCTACACCTTC. This encodes CASSVRGGDGYTF.

V usage is TRBV7-9 and J usage is TRBJ1-6; D is possibly TRBD1 (5 bases). Deletions cut 1 base from V and 10 bases from J, with 17 bases between. The CDR3 length is 16 residues. Germline V gives CDR1 SEHNR, CDR2 FQNEAQ (reference sequence). The DNA for the CDR3 is TGTGCCAGCAGCTTAGGTGGAGTCGCCAGGGAATCACCCCTCCACTTT. Its translation is CASSLGGVARESPLHF.

The rearrangement links TRBV7-3 to TRBJ2-2; D remains unclear. From germline, CDR1 is SGHTA and CDR2 FQGTGA. V was pared by 3 bases and J by 4 bases, with 3 bases between. The CDR3 consists of 12 residues. The CDR3 protein is CASSFLTGELFF. CDR3 bases: TGTGCCAGCAGCTTCCTCACCGGGGAGCTGTTTTTT.

V and J are TRBV12-3 or TRBV12-4 and TRBJ1-1; the match to TRBD1 covers 7 bases. Unmatched junction bases numbered 10, after V lost 5 bases and J lost 10 bases. This CDR3 is built from 13 residues. CDR3 protein: CASSTRQGGGAFF. The CDR3 DNA follows: TGTGCCAGCAGTACCCGACAGGGTGGAGGAGCTTTCTTT.

This clone appeared a single time. The chain links TRBV6-2 or TRBV6-3 to TRBJ2-3; a possible D gene is TRBD2 (6 bases). The CDR3 runs to 16 residues. Germline V CDR1 and CDR2: MNHEY, SVGEGT. V gave up 2 bases and J gave up 4 bases, with 16 bases separating them. The CDR3 reads CASSYPIGGLPDTQYF. CDR3 in DNA: TGTGCCAGCAGTTACCCCATCGGGGGTTTACCAGATACGCAGTATTTT.